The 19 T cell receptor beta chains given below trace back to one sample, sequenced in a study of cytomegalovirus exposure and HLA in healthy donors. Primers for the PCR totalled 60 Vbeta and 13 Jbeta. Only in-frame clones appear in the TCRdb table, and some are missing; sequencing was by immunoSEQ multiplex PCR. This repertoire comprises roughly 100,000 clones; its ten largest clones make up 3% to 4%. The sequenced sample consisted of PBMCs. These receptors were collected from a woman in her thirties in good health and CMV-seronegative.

CDR3 nucleotides: TGCGCCAGCAGCCAAGGGACATCCAACAATCAGCCCCAGCATTTT. Residues: CASSQGTSNNQPQHF. V and J are TRBV4-1 and TRBJ1-5; the D gene is possibly TRBD1 (5 bases). CDR3 length equals 15 residues. The germline V gene has CDR1 MGHRA and CDR2 YSYEKL. The V end was cut by 1 base, the J end by 3 bases, with 10 bases between.

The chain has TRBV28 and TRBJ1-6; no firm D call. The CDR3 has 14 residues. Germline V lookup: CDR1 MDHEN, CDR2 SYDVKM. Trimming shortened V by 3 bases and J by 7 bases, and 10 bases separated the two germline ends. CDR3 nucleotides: TGTGCCAGCAGTTTTACCAGGAGGAATTCACCCCTCCACTTT. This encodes CASSFTRRNSPLHF.

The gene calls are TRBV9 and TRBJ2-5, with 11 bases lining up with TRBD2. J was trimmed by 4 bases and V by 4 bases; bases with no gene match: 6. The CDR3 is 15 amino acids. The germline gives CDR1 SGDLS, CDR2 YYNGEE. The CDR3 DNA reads TGTGCCAGCAGCACCCATGGACTAGCGGGAGAGACCCAGTACTTC. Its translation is CASSTHGLAGETQYF.

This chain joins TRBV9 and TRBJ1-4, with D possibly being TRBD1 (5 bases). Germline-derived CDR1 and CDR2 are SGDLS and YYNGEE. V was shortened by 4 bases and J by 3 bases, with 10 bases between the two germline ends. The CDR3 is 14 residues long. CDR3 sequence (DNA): TGTGCCAGCAGCAAAGGACACCCTAATGAAAAACTGTTTTTT. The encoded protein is CASSKGHPNEKLFF.

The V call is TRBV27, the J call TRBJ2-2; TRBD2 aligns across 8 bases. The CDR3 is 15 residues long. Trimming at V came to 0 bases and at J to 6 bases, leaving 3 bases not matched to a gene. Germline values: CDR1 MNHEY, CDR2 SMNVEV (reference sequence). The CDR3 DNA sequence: TGTGCCAGCAGTTTATCAGCGGGAGTGGCCGGGGAGCTGTTTTTT. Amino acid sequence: CASSLSAGVAGELFF.

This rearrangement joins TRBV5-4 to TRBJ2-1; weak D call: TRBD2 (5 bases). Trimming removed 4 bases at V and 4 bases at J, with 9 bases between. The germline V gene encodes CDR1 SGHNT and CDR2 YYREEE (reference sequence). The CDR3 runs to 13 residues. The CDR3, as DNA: TGTGCCAGCAGCCCCCGGGGTTACAATGAGCAGTTCTTC. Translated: CASSPRGYNEQFF.

The CDR3 here is CASSVGGRFEQYF. The DNA of the CDR3 is TGTGCCAGCAGCGTGGGGGGACGGTTCGAGCAGTACTTC. This chain links TRBV7-8 with TRBJ2-7, with D maybe TRBD2 (6 bases). Germline CDR1 reads SGHVS; CDR2 reads FQNEAQ. V dropped 5 bases and J dropped 6 bases, with 14 bases sitting between them. CDR3 length: 13 residues.

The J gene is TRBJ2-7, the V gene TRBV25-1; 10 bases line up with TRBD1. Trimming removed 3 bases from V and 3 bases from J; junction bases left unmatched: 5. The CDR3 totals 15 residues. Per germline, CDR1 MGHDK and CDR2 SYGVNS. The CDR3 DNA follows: TGTGCCAGCAGTGACGCCGGGACAGGGGACTACGAGCAGTACTTC. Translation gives CASSDAGTGDYEQYF.

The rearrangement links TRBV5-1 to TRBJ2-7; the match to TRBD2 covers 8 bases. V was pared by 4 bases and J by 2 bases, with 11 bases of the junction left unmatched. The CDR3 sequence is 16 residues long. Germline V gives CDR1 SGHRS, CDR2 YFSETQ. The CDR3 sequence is CASSPSTGGFPYEQYF. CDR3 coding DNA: TGCGCCAGCAGCCCTAGCACGGGGGGGTTCCCCTACGAGCAGTACTTC.

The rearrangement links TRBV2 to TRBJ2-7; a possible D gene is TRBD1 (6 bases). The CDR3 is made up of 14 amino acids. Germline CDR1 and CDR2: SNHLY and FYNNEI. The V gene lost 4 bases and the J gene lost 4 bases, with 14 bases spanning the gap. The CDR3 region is CASSGGLQGYEQYF. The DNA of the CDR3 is TGTGCCAGCAGTGGGGGTTTACAGGGTTACGAGCAGTACTTC.

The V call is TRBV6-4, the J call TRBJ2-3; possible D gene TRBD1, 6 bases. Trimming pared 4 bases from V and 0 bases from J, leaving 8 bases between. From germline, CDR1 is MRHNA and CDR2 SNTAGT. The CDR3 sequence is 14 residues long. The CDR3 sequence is CASSGDTSTDTQYF. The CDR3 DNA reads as TGTGCCAGCAGTGGGGACACTAGCACAGATACGCAGTATTTT.

The CDR3 DNA reads as TGTGCCAGCAGCTCCGGACAGGGGGCCGAAAAACTGTTTTTT. It encodes CASSSGQGAEKLFF. The V gene is TRBV9, the J gene TRBJ1-4, with 11 bases aligning to TRBD1. V was pared by 4 bases and J by 8 bases, with 4 bases of the junction left unmatched. Germline V CDR1 and CDR2: SGDLS, YYNGEE. The CDR3 runs 14 residues.

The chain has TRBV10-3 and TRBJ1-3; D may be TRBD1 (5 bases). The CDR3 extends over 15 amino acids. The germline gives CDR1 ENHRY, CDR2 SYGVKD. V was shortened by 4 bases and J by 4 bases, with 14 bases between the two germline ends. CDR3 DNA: TGTGCCATCAGTGGATTGGGCAGGGCAGGAAACACCATATATTTT. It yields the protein CAISGLGRAGNTIYF.

The CDR3 DNA reads TGTGCCAGCAGTTTGACAGGGGGCTATCAGCCCCAGCATTTT. Translated: CASSLTGGYQPQHF. This chain uses TRBV27 with TRBJ1-5; 10 bases map to TRBD1. This CDR3 is built from 14 residues. Germline V gives CDR1 MNHEY, CDR2 SMNVEV (reference sequence). After removal of 3 bases from V and 5 bases from J, the junction contained 1 base not matched to a gene.

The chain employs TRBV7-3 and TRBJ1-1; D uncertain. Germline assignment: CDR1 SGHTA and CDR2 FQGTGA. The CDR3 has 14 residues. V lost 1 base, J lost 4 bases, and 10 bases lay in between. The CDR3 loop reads CASSLRPGPTEAFF. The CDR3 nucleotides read TGTGCCAGCAGCTTAAGGCCAGGTCCCACTGAAGCTTTCTTT.

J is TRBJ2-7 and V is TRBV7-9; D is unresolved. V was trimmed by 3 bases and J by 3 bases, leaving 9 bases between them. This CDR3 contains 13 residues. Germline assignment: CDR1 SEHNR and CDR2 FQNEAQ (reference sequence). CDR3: CASSFSSGYEQYF. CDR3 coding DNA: TGTGCCAGCAGCTTTAGTTCCGGCTACGAGCAGTACTTC.

CDR3 amino acids: CASTSTGRNTIYF. CDR3 sequence (DNA): TGTGCCAGCACCTCGACGGGAAGAAACACCATATATTTT. This rearrangement joins TRBV7-9 to TRBJ1-3; D is undetermined. Trimming removed 7 bases from V and 5 bases from J, with 12 bases in between. The CDR3 has 13 residues. Germline V gene data show CDR1 as SEHNR and CDR2 as FQNEAQ (reference sequence).

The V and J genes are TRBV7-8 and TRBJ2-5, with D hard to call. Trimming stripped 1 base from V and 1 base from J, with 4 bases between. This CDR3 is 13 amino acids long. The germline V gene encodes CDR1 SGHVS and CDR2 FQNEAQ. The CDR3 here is CASSLDSQETQYF. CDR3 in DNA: TGTGCCAGCAGCTTAGACAGCCAAGAGACCCAGTACTTC.

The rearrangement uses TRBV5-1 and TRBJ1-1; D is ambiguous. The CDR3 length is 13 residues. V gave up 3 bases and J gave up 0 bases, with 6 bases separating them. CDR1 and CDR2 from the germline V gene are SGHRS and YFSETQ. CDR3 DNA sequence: TGCGCCAGCAGCTATCAAATGAACACTGAAGCTTTCTTT. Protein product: CASSYQMNTEAFF.